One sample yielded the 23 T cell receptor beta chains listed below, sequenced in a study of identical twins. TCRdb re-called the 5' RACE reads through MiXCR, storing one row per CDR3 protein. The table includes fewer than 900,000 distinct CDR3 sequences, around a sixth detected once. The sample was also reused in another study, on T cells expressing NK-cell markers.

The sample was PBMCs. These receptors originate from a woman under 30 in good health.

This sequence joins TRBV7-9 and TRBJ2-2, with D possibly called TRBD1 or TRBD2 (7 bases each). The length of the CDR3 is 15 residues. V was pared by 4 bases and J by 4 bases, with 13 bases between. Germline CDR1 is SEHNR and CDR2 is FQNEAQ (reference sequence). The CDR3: CASSSTGEGTGELFF. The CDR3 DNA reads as TGTGCCAGCAGCTCCACAGGGGAGGGCACCGGGGAGCTGTTTTTT. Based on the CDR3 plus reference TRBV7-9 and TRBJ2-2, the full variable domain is DTGVSQNPRHKITKRGQNVTFRCDPISEHNRLYWYRQTLGQGPEFLTYFQNEAQLEKSRLLSDRFSAERPKGSFSTLEIQRTEQGDSAMYLCASSSTGEGTGELFFGEGSRLTVL.

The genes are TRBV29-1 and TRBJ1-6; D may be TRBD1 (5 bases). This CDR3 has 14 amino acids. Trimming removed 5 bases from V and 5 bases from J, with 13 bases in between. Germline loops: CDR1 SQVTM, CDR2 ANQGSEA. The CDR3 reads CSVRTGGDNSPLHF. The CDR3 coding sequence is TGCAGCGTTCGAACTGGGGGGGATAATTCACCCCTCCACTTT.

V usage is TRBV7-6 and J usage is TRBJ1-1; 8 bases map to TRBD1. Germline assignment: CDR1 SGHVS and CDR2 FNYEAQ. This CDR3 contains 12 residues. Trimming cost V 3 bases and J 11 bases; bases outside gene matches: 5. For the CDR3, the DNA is TGTGCCAGCAGCTTTACGACAGGGGCCGCTTTCTTT. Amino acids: CASSFTTGAAFF.

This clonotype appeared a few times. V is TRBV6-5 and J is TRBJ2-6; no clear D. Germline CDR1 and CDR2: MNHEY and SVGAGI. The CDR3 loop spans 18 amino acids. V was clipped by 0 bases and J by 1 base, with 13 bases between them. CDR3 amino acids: CASSYSTGPVSGANVLTF. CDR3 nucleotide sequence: TGTGCCAGCAGTTACTCGACTGGTCCCGTATCTGGGGCCAACGTCCTGACTTTC.

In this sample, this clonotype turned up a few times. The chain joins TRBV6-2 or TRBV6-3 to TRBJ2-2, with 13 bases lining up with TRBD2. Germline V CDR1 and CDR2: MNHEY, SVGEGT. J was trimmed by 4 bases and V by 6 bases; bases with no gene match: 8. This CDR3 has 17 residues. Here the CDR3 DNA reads TGTGCCAGCAGACCCAGACTAGCGGGAGGAGGCACCGGGGAGCTGTTTTTT. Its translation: CASRPRLAGGGTGELFF.

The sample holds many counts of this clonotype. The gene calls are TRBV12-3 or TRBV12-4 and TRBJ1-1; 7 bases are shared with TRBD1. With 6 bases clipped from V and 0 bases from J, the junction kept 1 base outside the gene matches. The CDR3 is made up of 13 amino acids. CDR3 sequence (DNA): TGTGCCAGCAGGGGACAGATGAACACTGAAGCTTTCTTT. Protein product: CASRGQMNTEAFF.

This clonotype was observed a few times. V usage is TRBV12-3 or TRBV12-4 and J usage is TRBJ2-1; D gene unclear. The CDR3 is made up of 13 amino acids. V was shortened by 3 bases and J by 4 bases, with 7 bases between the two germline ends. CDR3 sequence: CASSFTSYNEQFF. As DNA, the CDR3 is TGTGCCAGCAGTTTTACGTCGTACAATGAGCAGTTCTTC.

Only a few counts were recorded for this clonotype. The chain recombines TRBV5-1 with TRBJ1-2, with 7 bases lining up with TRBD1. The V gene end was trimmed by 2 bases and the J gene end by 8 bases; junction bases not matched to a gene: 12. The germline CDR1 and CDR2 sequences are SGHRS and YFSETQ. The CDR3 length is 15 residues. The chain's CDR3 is CASSFAPGQIRGYTF. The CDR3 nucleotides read TGCGCCAGCAGCTTCGCGCCGGGACAGATTAGAGGCTACACCTTC.

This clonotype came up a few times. The CDR3 is CASSLSKTGANVLTF. The CDR3 coding sequence is TGTGCCAGCAGTTTATCCAAGACTGGGGCCAACGTCCTGACTTTC. The chain links TRBV27 to TRBJ2-6; D unresolved. CDR3 length: 15 residues. Trimming pared 0 bases from V and 2 bases from J, leaving 5 bases between. Germline loops: CDR1 MNHEY, CDR2 SMNVEV (reference sequence).

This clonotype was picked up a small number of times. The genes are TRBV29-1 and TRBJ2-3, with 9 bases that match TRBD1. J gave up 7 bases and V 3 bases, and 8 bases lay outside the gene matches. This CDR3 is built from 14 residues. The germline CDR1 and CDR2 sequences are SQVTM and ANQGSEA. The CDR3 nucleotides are TGCAGCGTTGATGTCCGACAGGGGGTTAATACGCAGTATTTT. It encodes CSVDVRQGVNTQYF.

The CDR3 loop reads CASSYMADNSNQPQHF. CDR3 coding DNA: TGTGCCAGCAGTTATATGGCAGACAATAGCAATCAGCCCCAGCATTTT. The chain employs TRBV6-2 or TRBV6-3 and TRBJ1-5; D is unclear. This CDR3 has 16 residues. CDR1 and CDR2 (germline): MNHEY, SVGEGT. Trimming cost V 3 bases and J 0 bases, with 12 bases left between them.

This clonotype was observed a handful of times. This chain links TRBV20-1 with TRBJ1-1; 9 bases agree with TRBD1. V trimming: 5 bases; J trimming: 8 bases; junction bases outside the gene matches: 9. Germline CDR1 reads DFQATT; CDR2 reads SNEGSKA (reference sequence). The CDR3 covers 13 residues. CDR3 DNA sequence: TGCAGTGCTTTCGGGACAGGGCCGATCGAAGCTTTCTTT. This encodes CSAFGTGPIEAFF.

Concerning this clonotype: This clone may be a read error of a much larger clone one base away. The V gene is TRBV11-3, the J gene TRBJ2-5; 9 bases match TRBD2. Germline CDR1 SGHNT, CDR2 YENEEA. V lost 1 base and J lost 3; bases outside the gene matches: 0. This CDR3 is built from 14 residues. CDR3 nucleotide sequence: TGTGCCAGCAGCTTAGTAGCGGGAGAAGAGACCCAGTACTTC. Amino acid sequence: CASSLVAGEETQYF.

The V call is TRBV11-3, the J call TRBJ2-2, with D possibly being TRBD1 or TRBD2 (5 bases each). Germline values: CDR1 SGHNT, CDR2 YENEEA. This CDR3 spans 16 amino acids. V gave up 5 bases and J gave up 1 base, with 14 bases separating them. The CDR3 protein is CASSPQGPMNTGELFF. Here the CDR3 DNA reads TGTGCCAGCAGCCCGCAGGGACCCATGAACACCGGGGAGCTGTTTTTT.

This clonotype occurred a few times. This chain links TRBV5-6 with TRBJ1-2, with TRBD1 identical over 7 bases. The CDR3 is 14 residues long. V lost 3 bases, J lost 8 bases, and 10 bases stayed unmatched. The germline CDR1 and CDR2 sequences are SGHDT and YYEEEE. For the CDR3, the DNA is TGTGCCAGCAGCTCCAAAGGGACAGTACCCGGCTACACCTTC. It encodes CASSSKGTVPGYTF.

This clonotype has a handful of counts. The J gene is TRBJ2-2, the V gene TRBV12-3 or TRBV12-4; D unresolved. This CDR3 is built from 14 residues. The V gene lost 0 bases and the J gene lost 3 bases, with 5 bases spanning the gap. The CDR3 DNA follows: TGTGCCAGCAGTTTAGCGGAGTACACCGGGGAGCTGTTTTTT. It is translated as CASSLAEYTGELFF.

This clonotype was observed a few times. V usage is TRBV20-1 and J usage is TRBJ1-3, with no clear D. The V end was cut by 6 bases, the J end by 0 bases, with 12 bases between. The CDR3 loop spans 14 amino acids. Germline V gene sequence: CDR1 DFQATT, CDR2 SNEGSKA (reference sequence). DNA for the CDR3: TGCAGTGCCCTGGGCGTTGGCTCTGGAAACACCATATATTTT. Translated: CSALGVGSGNTIYF.

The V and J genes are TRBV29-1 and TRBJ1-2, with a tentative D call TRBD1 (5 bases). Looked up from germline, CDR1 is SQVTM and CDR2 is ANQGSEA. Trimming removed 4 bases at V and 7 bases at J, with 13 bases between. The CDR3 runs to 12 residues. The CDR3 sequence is CSVAPGSRGYTF. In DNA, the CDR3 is TGCAGCGTTGCCCCAGGGTCTCGTGGCTACACCTTC.

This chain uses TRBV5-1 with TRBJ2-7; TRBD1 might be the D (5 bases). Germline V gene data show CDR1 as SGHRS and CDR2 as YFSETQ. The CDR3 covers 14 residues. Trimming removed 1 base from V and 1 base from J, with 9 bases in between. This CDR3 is CASSLWTYSYEQYF. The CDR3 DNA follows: TGCGCCAGCAGCTTGTGGACATATTCCTACGAGCAGTACTTC.

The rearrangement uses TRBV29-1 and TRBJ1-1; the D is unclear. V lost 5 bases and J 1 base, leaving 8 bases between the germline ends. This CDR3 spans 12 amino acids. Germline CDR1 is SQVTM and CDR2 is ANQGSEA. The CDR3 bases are TGCAGCGTTCGTTGGGGGAACACTGAAGCTTTCTTT. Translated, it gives CSVRWGNTEAFF.

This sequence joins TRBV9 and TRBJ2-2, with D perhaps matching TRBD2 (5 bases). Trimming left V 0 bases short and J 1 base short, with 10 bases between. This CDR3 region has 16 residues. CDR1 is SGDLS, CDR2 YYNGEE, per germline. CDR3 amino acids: CASSVEGGLNTGELFF. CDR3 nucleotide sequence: TGTGCCAGCAGCGTAGAGGGCGGACTGAACACCGGGGAGCTGTTTTTT.

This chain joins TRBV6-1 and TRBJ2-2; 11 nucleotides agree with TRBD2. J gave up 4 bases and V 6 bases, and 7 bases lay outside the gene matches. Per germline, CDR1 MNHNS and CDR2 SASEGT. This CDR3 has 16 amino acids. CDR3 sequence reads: CASSPLAGGLTGELFF. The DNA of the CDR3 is TGTGCCAGCAGCCCCTTAGCGGGGGGGCTCACCGGGGAGCTGTTTTTT.

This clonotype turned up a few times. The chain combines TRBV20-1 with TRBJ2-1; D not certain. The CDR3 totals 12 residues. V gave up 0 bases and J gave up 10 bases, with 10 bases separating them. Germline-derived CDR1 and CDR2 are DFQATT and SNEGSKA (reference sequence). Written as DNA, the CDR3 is TGCAGTGCTAGAGATACATTACACGAGCAGTTCTTC. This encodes CSARDTLHEQFF.